This record covers a single T cell receptor (beta chain). CDR1 and CDR2 from the germline V gene are SNHLY and FYNNEI. With 3 bases removed from V and 4 bases from J, the gap between germline ends came to 12 bases. This CDR3 is built from 14 residues. Authors' methods: Cell counts per sample came from amplifying reference gene primers. Some clones are missing from TCRdb's copy, which holds only in-frame ones; the method was immunoSEQ multiplex PCR. V and J calls plus clone size are reproduced from that table; the DNA served to infer D and trimming. The sample lists 160,000 or so clones; around 81% were seen once. The record originates from a study of blood T cell repertoires in COVID-19. In the study overall: Whether acute or convalescent, the COVID-19 samples came from the United States, Italy and Spain. The cDNA or gDNA used as material had been derived from T cells, B-cell-depleted T cells, or PBMCs.

The V and J genes are TRBV2 and TRBJ1-1, with D unclear. The origin of this receptor is a man aged 55-75 years with active or convalescent COVID-19. The specimen was peripheral blood. The CDR3 DNA follows: TGTGCCAGCAGTGAGAGCTACAGAGCCACTGAAGCTTTCTTT. Its translation is CASSESYRATEAFF.